These 18 T cell receptor beta chains share one sample of origin, sequenced in a study of blood T cell repertoires in COVID-19. Using immunoSEQ multiplex PCR, the repertoire was profiled, and TCRdb retains in-frame clones only, with some absent. Of 65,000 to 85,000 clones listed, 88% are singletons. The sequencing sample was made of peripheral blood. Receptors were obtained from a human donor in a cohort sampled during active COVID-19.

This clone was picked up one time. CDR3 region: CASSDPGLPTYEQYF. CDR3 DNA sequence: TGTGCCAGCAGTGATCCGGGACTTCCAACCTACGAGCAGTACTTC. J is TRBJ2-7 and V is TRBV6-1, with D perhaps matching TRBD2 (6 bases). The CDR3 is 15 amino acids. The germline gives CDR1 MNHNS, CDR2 SASEGT. V was trimmed by 3 bases and J by 2 bases, leaving 14 bases between them.

Remarks on this clone: At one of its ends the junction is not consistent with the germline gene, which may arise from a read error. In nucleotides, the CDR3 is TGCGCCAGCACCTTGAGCGGGGACCCCTACAATGAGCAGTTCTTC. This sequence encodes CASTLSGDPYNEQFF. This chain links TRBV5-1 with TRBJ2-1; 7 bases line up with TRBD2. The germline V gene encodes CDR1 SGHRS and CDR2 YFSETQ. The CDR3 length is 15 residues. Full variable domain (remainder filled in from reference TRBV5-1 and TRBJ2-1): KAGVTQTPRYLIKTRGQQVTLSCSPISGHRSVSWYQQTPGQGLQFLFEYFSETQRNKGNFPGRFSGRQFSNSRSEMNVSTLELGDSALYLCASTLSGDPYNEQFFGPGTRLTVL.

This chain links TRBV14 with TRBJ2-5, with D unresolved. Germline assignment: CDR1 SGHDN and CDR2 FVKESK. Trimming took 3 bases from V and 4 from J, leaving 12 bases between them. The length of the CDR3 is 14 residues. CDR3 DNA: TGTGCCAGCAGCCAGCAGGAAATGGTAGAGACCCAGTACTTC. It encodes CASSQQEMVETQYF.

The count of this clone is one. The V gene is TRBV24-1, the J gene TRBJ2-2; 8 bases align to TRBD1. Looked up from germline, CDR1 is KGHDR and CDR2 is SFDVKD. The V gene end was trimmed by 4 bases and the J gene end by 4 bases; junction bases not matched to a gene: 10. This CDR3 is built from 17 residues. The CDR3 sequence: CATSDSQGAGGTGELFF. Here the CDR3 DNA reads TGTGCCACCAGTGACTCGCAGGGGGCCGGTGGCACCGGGGAGCTGTTTTTT.

This chain joins TRBV24-1 and TRBJ2-1; TRBD2 might be the D (6 bases). The CDR3 loop spans 18 amino acids. Trimming removed 4 bases from V and 0 bases from J, with 18 bases in between. CDR1 and CDR2 from the germline V gene are KGHDR and SFDVKD. CDR3 in amino acids: CATSDSGLAGSSYNEQFF. Written as DNA, the CDR3 is TGTGCCACCAGTGACTCCGGCCTGGCGGGGAGCTCCTACAATGAGCAGTTCTTC.

This chain connects TRBV4-3 to TRBJ1-3; 7 bases map to TRBD1. Trimming took 1 base from V and 0 from J; bases not matched to a gene: 3. Germline V CDR1 and CDR2: LGHNA, YSLEER. The CDR3 contains 16 residues. The CDR3 bases are TGCGCCAGCAGCCAAGGTAGGACAGGCTCTGGAAACACCATATATTTT. Its translation: CASSQGRTGSGNTIYF.

This clone was counted a single time. The chain is built from TRBV18 and TRBJ1-1, with TRBD1 matching 9 bases. The CDR3 is 14 residues long. Unmatched junction bases numbered 7, after V lost 6 bases and J lost 5 bases. CDR1 is KGHSH and CDR2 is LQKENI in the germline V gene. The CDR3 sequence: CASSGQGDGTEAFF. CDR3 coding DNA: TGTGCCAGCTCGGGACAGGGTGATGGGACTGAAGCTTTCTTT.

The gene calls are TRBV7-7 and TRBJ2-5; 8 bases are shared with TRBD1. Germline CDR1 SSHAT, CDR2 FNYEAQ (reference sequence). V gave up 6 bases and J gave up 4 bases; unmatched junction bases: 4. The CDR3 runs 13 residues. The CDR3 nucleotides read TGTGCCAGCAGAGAAACAGGGGGAGAGACCCAGTACTTC. It translates to CASRETGGETQYF.

The chain combines TRBV3-1 (or the pseudogene TRBV3-2) with TRBJ2-1; 9 bases map to TRBD1. Germline V gives CDR1 LGHDT, CDR2 YNNKEL (reference sequence). CDR3 length: 19 residues. Trimming removed 0 bases from V and 4 bases from J; junction bases left unmatched: 13. CDR3 protein: CASSQEVRQTGGLYNEQFF. The DNA of the CDR3 is TGTGCCAGCAGCCAAGAGGTCAGGCAAACAGGGGGCTTGTACAATGAGCAGTTCTTC.

The V and J genes are TRBV5-5 and TRBJ2-7; 12 bases agree with TRBD1. The V gene end was trimmed by 2 bases and the J gene end by 3 bases; junction bases not matched to a gene: 3. CDR1 and CDR2 (germline): SGHKS, YYEKEE (reference sequence). This CDR3 has 15 residues. In nucleotides, the CDR3 is TGTGCCAGCAGCTTAAGGGACAGGGGGCTCTACGAGCAGTACTTC. This translates into CASSLRDRGLYEQYF.

The chain has TRBV10-3 and TRBJ2-2, with 11 bases fitting TRBD2. The germline V gene has CDR1 ENHRY and CDR2 SYGVKD. V lost 7 bases, J lost 7 bases, and 8 bases stayed unmatched. There are 15 residues in the CDR3. The CDR3 DNA is TGTGCCATCAACCACCTAGCGGGGGGTAACGGGGAGCTGTTTTTT. It is translated as CAINHLAGGNGELFF.

This clone came up a few times. V usage is TRBV20-1 and J usage is TRBJ1-2; perhaps TRBD1 as D (6 bases). The CDR3 runs to 13 residues. V dropped 3 bases and J dropped 2 bases, with 10 bases sitting between them. Germline V CDR1 and CDR2: DFQATT, SNEGSKA (reference sequence). The CDR3 nucleotides read TGCAGTGCTAGTGGGGGGCGCAACTATGGCTACACCTTC. It translates to CSASGGRNYGYTF.

The chain has TRBV30 and TRBJ1-1, with 7 bases that match TRBD1. Per germline, CDR1 GTSNPN and CDR2 SVGIG (reference sequence). This CDR3 contains 14 residues. J lost 1 base, V lost 0 bases, and 2 bases had no gene match. CDR3 bases: TGTGCCTGGAGTGTAAGACAGGGGAACACTGAAGCTTTCTTT. Its protein product is CAWSVRQGNTEAFF.

This sequence joins TRBV19 and TRBJ2-5; possible D gene TRBD2, 7 bases. Per the germline V gene, CDR1 is LNHDA and CDR2 is SQIVND (reference sequence). This CDR3 is 18 amino acids long. V lost 3 bases, J lost 2 bases, and 22 bases lay in between. Written as DNA, the CDR3 is TGTGCCAGTAGTATTGAGAGGGACACCTGGGGGGGGCAAGAGACCCAGTACTTC. This sequence encodes CASSIERDTWGGQETQYF.

V is TRBV12-3 or TRBV12-4 and J is TRBJ2-5; 7 nucleotides line up with TRBD1. J gave up 9 bases and V 5 bases, and 9 bases lay outside the gene matches. The CDR3 covers 13 residues. The CDR3 nucleotides are TGTGCCAGCAGTGACAGGGCACGAAGACCCCAGTACTTC. Protein product: CASSDRARRPQYF.

The V gene is TRBV27, the J gene TRBJ2-3; TRBD2 matches at 12 bases. The V gene's germline CDR1 is MNHEY and CDR2 SMNVEV (reference sequence). The CDR3 has 17 amino acids. V shed 5 bases and J 0 bases; nucleotides not matched to a gene: 6. CDR3 in amino acids: CASSPGLAGTSTDTQYF. CDR3 sequence (DNA): TGTGCCAGCAGTCCTGGACTAGCGGGGACTAGCACAGATACGCAGTATTTT.

This clone was detected only once. The V and J genes are TRBV24-1 and TRBJ2-1; D possibly corresponds to TRBD1 (6 bases). Germline loops: CDR1 KGHDR, CDR2 SFDVKD. Trimming shortened V by 9 bases and J by 10 bases, and 18 bases separated the two germline ends. The CDR3 has 13 amino acids. The CDR3 protein is CATSKRGGTEQFF. DNA for the CDR3: TGTGCCACCTCCAAAAGAGGTGGGACAGAGCAGTTCTTC.

V usage is TRBV9 and J usage is TRBJ2-2; 8 bases align to TRBD2. The CDR3 runs 17 residues. Germline CDR1 and CDR2: SGDLS and YYNGEE. The junction had 8 bases not matched to a gene; V was cut back by 4 bases and J by 0 bases. The CDR3: CASSPGSGVANTGELFF. The CDR3 DNA reads as TGTGCCAGCAGCCCAGGTAGCGGGGTCGCGAACACCGGGGAGCTGTTTTTT.